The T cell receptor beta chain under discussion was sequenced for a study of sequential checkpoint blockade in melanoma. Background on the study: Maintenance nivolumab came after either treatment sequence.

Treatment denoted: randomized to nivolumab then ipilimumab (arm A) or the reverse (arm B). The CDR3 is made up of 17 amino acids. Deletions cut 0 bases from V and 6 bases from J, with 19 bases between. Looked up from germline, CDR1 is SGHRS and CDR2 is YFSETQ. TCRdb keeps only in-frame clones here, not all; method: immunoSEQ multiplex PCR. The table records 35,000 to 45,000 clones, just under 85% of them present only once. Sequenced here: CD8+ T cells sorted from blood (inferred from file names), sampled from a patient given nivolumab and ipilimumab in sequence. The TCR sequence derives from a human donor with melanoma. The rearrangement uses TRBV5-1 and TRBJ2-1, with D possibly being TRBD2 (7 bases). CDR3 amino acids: CASSLGWGGPPSNEQFF. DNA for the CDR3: TGCGCCAGCAGCTTGGGATGGGGGGGGCCACCTAGCAATGAGCAGTTCTTC. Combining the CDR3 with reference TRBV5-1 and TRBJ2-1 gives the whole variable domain KAGVTQTPRYLIKTRGQQVTLSCSPISGHRSVSWYQQTPGQGLQFLFEYFSETQRNKGNFPGRFSGRQFSNSRSEMNVSTLELGDSALYLCASSLGWGGPPSNEQFFGPGTRLTVL.